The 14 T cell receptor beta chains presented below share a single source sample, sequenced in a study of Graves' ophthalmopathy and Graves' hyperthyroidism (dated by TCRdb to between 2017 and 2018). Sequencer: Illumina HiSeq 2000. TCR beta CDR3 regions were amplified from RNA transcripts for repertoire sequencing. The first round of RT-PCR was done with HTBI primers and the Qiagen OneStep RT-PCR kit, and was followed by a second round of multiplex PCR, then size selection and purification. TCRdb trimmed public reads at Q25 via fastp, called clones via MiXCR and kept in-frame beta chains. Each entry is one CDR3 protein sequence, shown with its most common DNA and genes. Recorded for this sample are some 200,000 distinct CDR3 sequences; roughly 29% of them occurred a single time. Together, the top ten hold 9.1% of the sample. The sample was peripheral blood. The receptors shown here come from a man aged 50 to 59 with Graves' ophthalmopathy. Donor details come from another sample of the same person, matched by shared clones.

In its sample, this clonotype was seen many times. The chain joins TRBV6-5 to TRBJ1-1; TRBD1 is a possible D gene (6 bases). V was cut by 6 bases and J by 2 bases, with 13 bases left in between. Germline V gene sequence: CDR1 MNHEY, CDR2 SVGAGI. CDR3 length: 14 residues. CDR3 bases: TGTGCCAGCAGGCCCAGGACAGTCAACACTGAAGCTTTCTTT. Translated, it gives CASRPRTVNTEAFF.

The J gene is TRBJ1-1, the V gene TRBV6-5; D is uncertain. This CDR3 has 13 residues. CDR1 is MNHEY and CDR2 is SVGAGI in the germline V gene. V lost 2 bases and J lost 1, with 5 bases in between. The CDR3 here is CASSYGRNTEAFF. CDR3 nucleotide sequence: TGTGCCAGCAGTTACGGAAGGAACACTGAAGCTTTCTTT.

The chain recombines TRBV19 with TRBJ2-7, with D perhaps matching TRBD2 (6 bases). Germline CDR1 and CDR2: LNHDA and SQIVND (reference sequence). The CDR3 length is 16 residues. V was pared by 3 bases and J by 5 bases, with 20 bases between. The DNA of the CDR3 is TGTGCCAGTAGTATCTGGTTCGGAGGGCGACTCAACGAGCAGTACTTC. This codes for CASSIWFGGRLNEQYF.

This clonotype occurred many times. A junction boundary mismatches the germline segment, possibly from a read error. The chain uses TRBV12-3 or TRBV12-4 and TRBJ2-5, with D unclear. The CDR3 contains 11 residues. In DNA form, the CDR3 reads TGTGCCAGCAGTTTGATAGAGACCCGGTACTTC. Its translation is CASSLIETRYF.

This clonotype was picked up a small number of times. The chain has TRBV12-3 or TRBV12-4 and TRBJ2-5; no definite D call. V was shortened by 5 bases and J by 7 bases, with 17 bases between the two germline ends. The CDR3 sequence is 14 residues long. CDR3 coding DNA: TGTGCCAGCAGTCCCCGAAGCACCTCGGGGACCCAGTACTTC. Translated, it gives CASSPRSTSGTQYF.

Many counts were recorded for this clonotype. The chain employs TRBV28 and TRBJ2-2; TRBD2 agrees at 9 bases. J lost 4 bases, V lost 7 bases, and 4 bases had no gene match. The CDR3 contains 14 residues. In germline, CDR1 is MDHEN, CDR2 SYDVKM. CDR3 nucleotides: TGTGCCAGCAAAGGCGGGAGGGCCACCGGGGAGCTGTTTTTT. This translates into CASKGGRATGELFF.

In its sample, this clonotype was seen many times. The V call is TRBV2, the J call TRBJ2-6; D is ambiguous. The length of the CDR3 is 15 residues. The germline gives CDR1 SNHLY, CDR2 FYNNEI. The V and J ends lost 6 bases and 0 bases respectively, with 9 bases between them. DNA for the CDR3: TGTGCCAGCAGGGCGACCGTCTCTGGGGCCAACGTCCTGACTTTC. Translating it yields CASRATVSGANVLTF. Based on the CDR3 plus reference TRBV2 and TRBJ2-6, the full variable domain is EPEVTQTPSHQVTQMGQEVILRCVPISNHLYFYWYRQILGQKVEFLVSFYNNEISEKSEIFDDQFSVERPDGSNFTLKIRSTKLEDSAMYFCASRATVSGANVLTFGAGSRLTVL.

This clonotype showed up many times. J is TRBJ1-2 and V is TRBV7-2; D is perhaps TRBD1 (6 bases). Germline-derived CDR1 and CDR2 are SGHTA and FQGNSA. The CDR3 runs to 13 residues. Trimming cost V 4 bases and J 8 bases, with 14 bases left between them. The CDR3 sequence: CASSSYRAEGYTF. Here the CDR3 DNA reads TGTGCCAGCAGCTCATACAGGGCAGAGGGCTACACCTTC.

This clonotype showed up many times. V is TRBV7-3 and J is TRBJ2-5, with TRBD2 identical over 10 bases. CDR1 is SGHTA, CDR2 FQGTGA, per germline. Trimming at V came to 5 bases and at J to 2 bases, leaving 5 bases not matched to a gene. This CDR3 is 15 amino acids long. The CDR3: CASSSGLAAQETQYF. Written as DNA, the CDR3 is TGTGCCAGCAGCAGCGGACTAGCGGCTCAAGAGACCCAGTACTTC.

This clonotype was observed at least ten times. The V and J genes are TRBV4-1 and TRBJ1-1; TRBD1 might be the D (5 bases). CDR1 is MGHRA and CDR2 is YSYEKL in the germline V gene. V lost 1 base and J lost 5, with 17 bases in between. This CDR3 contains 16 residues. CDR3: CASSQAEGGVLTEAFF. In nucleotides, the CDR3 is TGCGCCAGCAGCCAAGCGGAGGGAGGGGTGTTAACTGAAGCTTTCTTT.

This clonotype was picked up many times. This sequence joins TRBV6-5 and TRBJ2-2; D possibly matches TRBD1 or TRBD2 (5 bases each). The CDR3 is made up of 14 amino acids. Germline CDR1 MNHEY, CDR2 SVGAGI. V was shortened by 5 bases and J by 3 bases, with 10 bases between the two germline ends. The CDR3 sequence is CASSRDLYTGELFF. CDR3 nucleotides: TGTGCCAGCAGTCGGGACCTTTACACCGGGGAGCTGTTTTTT.

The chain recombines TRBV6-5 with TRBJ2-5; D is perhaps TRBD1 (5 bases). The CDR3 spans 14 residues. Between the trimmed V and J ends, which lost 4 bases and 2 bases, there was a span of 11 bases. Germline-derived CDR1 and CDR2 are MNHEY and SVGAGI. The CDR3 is CASSLRQGQETQYF. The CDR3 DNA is TGTGCCAGCAGTTTGCGGCAGGGTCAAGAGACCCAGTACTTC.

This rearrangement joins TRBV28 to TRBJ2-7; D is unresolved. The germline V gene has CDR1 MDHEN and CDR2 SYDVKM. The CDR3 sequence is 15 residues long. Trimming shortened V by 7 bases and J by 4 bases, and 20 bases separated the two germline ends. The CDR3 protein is CASTAARTPPYEQYF. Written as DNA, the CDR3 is TGTGCCAGCACCGCCGCGAGGACCCCTCCTTACGAGCAGTACTTC.

The CDR3 here is CASSYIPGRGPYEQYF. In DNA, the CDR3 is TGTGCCAGCAGTTACATCCCGGGACGGGGACCCTACGAGCAGTACTTC. The J gene is TRBJ2-7, the V gene TRBV6-2 or TRBV6-3; either TRBD1 or TRBD2 may fit D (5 bases each). The CDR3 is made up of 16 amino acids. Trimming cost V 2 bases and J 2 bases, with 16 bases left between them. Germline V CDR1 and CDR2: MNHEY, SVGEGT.